Shown below are 30 T cell receptor beta chains from a single sample sequenced in a study of control samples from healthy donors and cancer patients. The method was immunoSEQ multiplex PCR; TCRdb's version includes in-frame clones alone and lacks a portion of them. Counted here are some 140,000 clones, approximately 92% occurring once; the ten biggest clones make up over 9%. Input material: blood. The receptor set was obtained from a man younger than 45 in good health.

The chain is built from TRBV28 and TRBJ1-3; no clear D. Germline V CDR1 and CDR2: MDHEN, SYDVKM. V was trimmed by 4 bases and J by 0 bases, leaving 16 bases between them. This CDR3 spans 17 amino acids. CDR3 in DNA: TGTGCCAGCAGTTCTCCCAGGAACCCTCACTCTGGAAACACCATATATTTT. Protein: CASSSPRNPHSGNTIYF.

The V and J genes are TRBV9 and TRBJ2-3; D remains ambiguous. Germline lookup yields CDR1 SGDLS and CDR2 YYNGEE. Trimming took off 3 bases at V and 7 bases at J, with 15 bases between the two ends. This CDR3 region has 14 residues. The CDR3 loop reads CASSASPGSNTQYF. For the CDR3, the DNA is TGTGCCAGCAGCGCTTCCCCCGGCAGCAATACGCAGTATTTT.

This clone is a singleton in its sample. The chain joins TRBV2 to TRBJ1-6; D not certain. The CDR3 has 13 residues. V was shortened by 3 bases and J by 9 bases, with 9 bases between the two germline ends. Per germline, CDR1 SNHLY and CDR2 FYNNEI. CDR3 region: CASSEGLGSPLHF. The CDR3 bases are TGTGCCAGCAGTGAGGGTTTGGGTTCACCCCTCCACTTT.

The J gene is TRBJ2-7, the V gene TRBV5-1; 8 bases line up with TRBD1. Germline CDR1 reads SGHRS; CDR2 reads YFSETQ. CDR3 length: 14 amino acids. Germline trimming cut 4 bases from V and 7 bases from J; bases unmatched to any gene: 10. The DNA of the CDR3 is TGCGCCAGCAGCCCCGGACAGGGACTGAGTGAGCAGTACTTC. It is translated as CASSPGQGLSEQYF.

The chain carries TRBV7-3 and TRBJ2-1, with D tentatively TRBD2 (5 bases). Per the germline V gene, CDR1 is SGHTA and CDR2 is FQGTGA. V lost 1 base to trimming and J lost 9 bases, with 13 bases between them. The CDR3 is 14 amino acids. The chain's CDR3 is CASSLNVGVVEQFF. In DNA, the CDR3 is TGTGCCAGCAGCTTAAACGTCGGGGTAGTTGAGCAGTTCTTC.

The J gene is TRBJ2-6, the V gene TRBV28, with D possibly matching TRBD1 (5 bases). V lost 10 bases and J lost 1, with 8 bases in between. This CDR3 comprises 13 residues. Germline CDR1 reads MDHEN; CDR2 reads SYDVKM. The CDR3 DNA sequence: TGTGCCATCAGGGAATCTGGGGCCAACGTCCTGACTTTC. Protein: CAIRESGANVLTF.

CDR3 loop: CATSEPGPGLHNEQFF. The CDR3 DNA reads TGTGCCACCAGTGAACCTGGCCCGGGACTCCACAATGAGCAGTTCTTC. The chain couples TRBV24-1 to TRBJ2-1, with a weak D call TRBD2 (6 bases). This CDR3 has 16 residues. The germline gives CDR1 KGHDR, CDR2 SFDVKD. The V and J ends lost 4 bases and 5 bases respectively, with 17 bases between them.

The chain uses TRBV6-1 and TRBJ2-1; 13 bases line up with TRBD2. The germline V gene encodes CDR1 MNHNS and CDR2 SASEGT. V lost 4 bases, J lost 8 bases, and 8 bases stayed unmatched. The CDR3 covers 16 residues. CDR3 protein: CASSALLAGGMDEQFF. The CDR3 DNA reads as TGTGCCAGCAGTGCCTTACTAGCGGGAGGGATGGATGAGCAGTTCTTC.

This clone was recorded a few times. The CDR3 nucleotides are TGTGCCTGGACGCTAGCGGGAGGGACCGGGGAGCTGTTTTTT. This codes for CAWTLAGGTGELFF. The V call is TRBV30, the J call TRBJ2-2; TRBD2 matches at 12 bases. This CDR3 contains 14 residues. V was clipped by 4 bases and J by 5 bases; unmatched bases: 2. Germline V gene lookup returns CDR1 GTSNPN and CDR2 SVGIG (reference sequence).

The genes are TRBV6-4 and TRBJ2-3; possibly TRBD1 or TRBD2 for D (5 bases each). The germline V gene has CDR1 MRHNA and CDR2 SNTAGT. There are 13 residues in the CDR3. V lost 5 bases and J 2 bases, leaving 8 bases between the germline ends. The CDR3 DNA follows: TGTGCCAGCAGTAAAGGGACCACAGATACGCAGTATTTT. Protein product: CASSKGTTDTQYF.

The rearrangement uses TRBV2 and TRBJ2-6; D unresolved. Germline CDR1 and CDR2: SNHLY and FYNNEI. V was trimmed by 5 bases and J by 0 bases, leaving 11 bases between them. This CDR3 is 16 amino acids long. The CDR3 coding sequence is TGTGCCAGCAGTCGAGTAGATTTCTCTGGGGCCAACGTCCTGACTTTC. This codes for CASSRVDFSGANVLTF.

The chain couples TRBV18 to TRBJ1-1; D gene uncertain. This CDR3 contains 15 residues. The germline gives CDR1 KGHSH, CDR2 LQKENI. V dropped 3 bases and J dropped 6 bases, with 17 bases sitting between them. The CDR3 coding sequence is TGTGCCAGCTCACCCCCCAATTATCGGGGAGCTGAAGCTTTCTTT. This gives the protein CASSPPNYRGAEAFF.

The rearrangement joins TRBV28 to TRBJ1-2, with unresolved D. Deletions cut 3 bases from V and 4 bases from J, with 12 bases between. Germline V gene data show CDR1 as MDHEN and CDR2 as SYDVKM. The CDR3 spans 14 residues. In DNA form, the CDR3 reads TGTGCCAGCAGTTTGGATGGGGTCGCCTATGGCTACACCTTC. This translates into CASSLDGVAYGYTF.

In DNA form, the CDR3 reads TGTGCCAGCAGGCGACAGGCCTCCTACGAGCAGTACTTC. This gives the protein CASRRQASYEQYF. This chain links TRBV27 with TRBJ2-7, with a tentative D call TRBD1 (6 bases). Trimming cost V 6 bases and J 0 bases, with 9 bases left between them. CDR3 length equals 13 residues. From germline, CDR1 is MNHEY and CDR2 SMNVEV (reference sequence).

The chain couples TRBV2 to TRBJ1-5; D unclear. Germline V gives CDR1 SNHLY, CDR2 FYNNEI. The CDR3 spans 16 residues. Trimming took 5 bases from V and 0 from J, leaving 14 bases between them. CDR3 nucleotide sequence: TGTGCCAGCAGTCCCCTTGGCGGGGTTAGCAATCAGCCCCAGCATTTT. Translation: CASSPLGGVSNQPQHF.

The CDR3 is CASSPRTSGRGNTGELFF. The CDR3 bases are TGTGCCAGCAGCCCTCGGACTAGCGGGAGGGGTAACACCGGGGAGCTGTTTTTT. V and J are TRBV4-2 and TRBJ2-2, with 15 bases that match TRBD2. The ends lost 4 bases at V and 2 bases at J; junction bases unmatched: 5. From germline, CDR1 is LGHNA and CDR2 YNFKEQ. The CDR3 consists of 18 residues.

The chain employs TRBV18 and TRBJ1-1; 8 nucleotides agree with TRBD1. Trimming removed 3 bases from V and 4 bases from J; junction bases left unmatched: 10. The CDR3 totals 16 residues. The germline gives CDR1 KGHSH, CDR2 LQKENI. The CDR3 spells CASSPAGQAMGTEAFF. The CDR3 DNA is TGTGCCAGCTCACCTGCGGGACAGGCCATGGGCACTGAAGCTTTCTTT.

CDR3 region: CAIPGTQYF. The DNA for the CDR3 is TGTGCAATTCCAGGTACGCAGTATTTT. This chain uses TRBV12-2 with TRBJ2-3; the DNA was not used to check the table's D call, TRBD1. TRBV12-2 counts as a pseudogene. The CDR3 extends over 9 amino acids.

This chain uses TRBV2 with TRBJ1-5; a weak D match, TRBD1 (5 bases). The V gene's germline CDR1 is SNHLY and CDR2 FYNNEI. This CDR3 is built from 15 residues. V lost 3 bases, J lost 2 bases, and 11 bases lay in between. This CDR3 is CASSDRSRGNQPQHF. DNA for the CDR3: TGTGCCAGCAGTGATCGGAGCAGGGGCAATCAGCCCCAGCATTTT.

The chain employs TRBV11-3 and TRBJ2-1; no clear D gene. This CDR3 is built from 13 residues. Germline V gives CDR1 SGHNT, CDR2 YENEEA. Deletions cut 5 bases from V and 3 bases from J, with 8 bases between. CDR3 nucleotide sequence: TGTGCCAGCAGCCGGGCCCTCTACAATGAGCAGTTCTTC. It translates to CASSRALYNEQFF.

This clone was picked up a small number of times. The chain joins TRBV9 to TRBJ2-3, with D hard to call. The CDR3 is 16 amino acids. Germline V gene sequence: CDR1 SGDLS, CDR2 YYNGEE. V was pared by 0 bases and J by 2 bases, with 13 bases between. The CDR3 reads CASSVEASSNTDTQYF. The CDR3 DNA is TGTGCCAGCAGCGTAGAGGCCTCTTCTAACACAGATACGCAGTATTTT. The complete variable domain, with remaining parts taken from reference TRBV9 and TRBJ2-3, reads DSGVTQTPKHLITATGQRVTLRCSPRSGDLSVYWYQQSLDQGLQFLIQYYNGEERAKGNILERFSAQQFPDLHSELNLSSLELGDSALYFCASSVEASSNTDTQYFGPGTRLTVL.

The chain links TRBV28 to TRBJ1-2, with TRBD1 identical over 9 bases. CDR3 length: 16 residues. CDR1 and CDR2 from the germline V gene are MDHEN and SYDVKM. V gave up 5 bases and J gave up 4 bases; unmatched junction bases: 11. The CDR3 DNA follows: TGTGCCAGCAGTCTTTCACAAGGACAGGGGTTCTATGGCTACACCTTC. Its translation: CASSLSQGQGFYGYTF.

This chain links TRBV5-6 with TRBJ2-3; D unclear. The germline gives CDR1 SGHDT, CDR2 YYEEEE. Trimming stripped 3 bases from V and 2 bases from J, with 13 bases between. This CDR3 is 15 amino acids long. CDR3 coding DNA: TGTGCCAGCAGCTCTGGGCGGATCTACACAGATACGCAGTATTTT. Its translation: CASSSGRIYTDTQYF.

This chain connects TRBV10-1 to TRBJ1-2; D ambiguous. CDR1 and CDR2 from the germline V gene are WNHNN and SYGVQD (reference sequence). This CDR3 is 13 amino acids long. V was cut by 2 bases and J by 4 bases, with 8 bases left in between. CDR3 in amino acids: CASSEGLLYGYTF. Here the CDR3 DNA reads TGCGCCAGCAGTGAGGGACTTCTCTATGGCTACACCTTC.

The chain has TRBV28 and TRBJ1-2, with 8 positions matching TRBD1. Germline V gene sequence: CDR1 MDHEN, CDR2 SYDVKM. Unmatched junction bases numbered 6, after V lost 2 bases and J lost 4 bases. This CDR3 comprises 15 residues. CDR3 sequence reads: CASSLSGGQGYGYTF. CDR3 in DNA: TGTGCCAGCAGTTTAAGTGGCGGACAGGGCTATGGCTACACCTTC.

This clone was seen only a few times. The rearrangement links TRBV6-4 to TRBJ2-1; 8 bases are a match to TRBD2. CDR3 length: 14 residues. The trim removed 3 bases at V and 6 bases at J, leaving 4 bases unmatched. The germline V gene has CDR1 MRHNA and CDR2 SNTAGT. The CDR3 sequence: CASSELAEANEQFF. The CDR3 DNA reads TGTGCCAGCAGTGAACTAGCGGAGGCCAATGAGCAGTTCTTC.

The V gene is TRBV7-2, the J gene TRBJ2-1, with 10 positions matching TRBD2. The J segment lost 9 bases and the V segment lost 3 bases, leaving 5 bases of the junction unmatched. The CDR3 consists of 14 residues. Germline lookup yields CDR1 SGHTA and CDR2 FQGNSA. The CDR3: CASSLGTSVSEQFF. Here the CDR3 DNA reads TGTGCCAGCAGCTTGGGGACTAGCGTCAGTGAGCAGTTCTTC.

This sequence joins TRBV28 and TRBJ2-7; D is undetermined. Germline V CDR1 and CDR2: MDHEN, SYDVKM. The CDR3 is 12 amino acids. Trimming took off 8 bases at V and 4 bases at J, with 12 bases between the two ends. For the CDR3, the DNA is TGTGCCAGCCTAGGTCCGCTATACGAGCAGTACTTC. Encoded protein: CASLGPLYEQYF.

This clone came up a few times. The chain joins TRBV5-6 to TRBJ1-2; D call uncertain. The CDR3 totals 12 residues. Germline loops: CDR1 SGHDT, CDR2 YYEEEE. V shed 1 base and J shed 3 bases, with 4 bases lying between them. CDR3 DNA sequence: TGTGCCAGCAGCTTGACCTACTATGGCTACACCTTC. This codes for CASSLTYYGYTF.

The gene calls are TRBV5-1 and TRBJ2-6; the match to TRBD1 covers 11 bases. Germline trimming cut 6 bases from V and 0 bases from J; bases unmatched to any gene: 14. Germline V gene lookup returns CDR1 SGHRS and CDR2 YFSETQ. This CDR3 region has 20 residues. The CDR3 DNA reads as TGCGCCAGCACCCATACCCAGGACAGGGGGCGACCCTCTGGGGCCAACGTCCTGACTTTC. Its translation: CASTHTQDRGRPSGANVLTF. Variable domain in full (rest from reference TRBV5-1 and TRBJ2-6): KAGVTQTPRYLIKTRGQQVTLSCSPISGHRSVSWYQQTPGQGLQFLFEYFSETQRNKGNFPGRFSGRQFSNSRSEMNVSTLELGDSALYLCASTHTQDRGRPSGANVLTFGAGSRLTVL.